Listed here are 24 T cell receptor beta chains from one sample, sequenced in a study of cytomegalovirus exposure and HLA in healthy donors. Amplification used 60 Vbeta primers and 13 Jbeta primers. The method was immunoSEQ multiplex PCR; TCRdb's version includes in-frame clones alone and lacks a portion of them. This sample has some 120,000 clones, with 83% found just once. What was sequenced was PBMCs. These receptors originate from a woman between 40 and 50 years old in good health and CMV-seropositive.

The chain recombines TRBV10-3 with TRBJ2-5; 7 nucleotides line up with TRBD1. The closer fit of TRBJ2-7 to the DNA end suggests the J call may be wrong. The length of the CDR3 is 13 residues. Per germline, CDR1 ENHRY and CDR2 SYGVKD. The CDR3 is CATREGQDYEQYF. DNA of the CDR3: TGTGCCACACGTGAAGGACAGGATTACGAGCAGTACTTC.

This rearrangement joins TRBV9 to TRBJ1-1; a weak D match, TRBD1 (5 bases). The ends were cut back, 0 bases at V and 6 bases at J, with 12 bases in the middle. CDR1 SGDLS and CDR2 YYNGEE come from the germline V gene. The CDR3 extends over 14 amino acids. The CDR3 loop reads CASSVAVAGAEAFF. CDR3 nucleotides: TGTGCCAGCAGCGTAGCTGTCGCGGGGGCTGAAGCTTTCTTT.

The rearrangement uses TRBV5-1 and TRBJ2-3, with D perhaps TRBD2 (5 bases). The germline V gene has CDR1 SGHRS and CDR2 YFSETQ. The ends were cut back, 0 bases at V and 2 bases at J, with 10 bases in the middle. The CDR3 spans 15 residues. CDR3 sequence reads: CASSLDPSLTDTQYF. CDR3 DNA sequence: TGCGCCAGCAGCTTGGATCCTAGCCTCACAGATACGCAGTATTTT.

The chain has TRBV28 and TRBJ2-7; 8 positions match TRBD1. CDR1 MDHEN and CDR2 SYDVKM come from the germline V gene. The length of the CDR3 is 16 residues. V was pared by 6 bases and J by 0 bases, with 10 bases of the junction left unmatched. The CDR3, as DNA: TGTGCCAGCAGCCTTCCGGGACAGGCGACCTCCTACGAGCAGTACTTC. Its protein is CASSLPGQATSYEQYF.

For the CDR3, the DNA is TGTGCCAGTAGTATCCTCCCCTGGAACACTGAAGCTTTCTTT. Amino acids: CASSILPWNTEAFF. The chain joins TRBV19 to TRBJ1-1; D uncertain. Germline V lookup: CDR1 LNHDA, CDR2 SQIVND (reference sequence). CDR3 length: 14 amino acids. V dropped 3 bases and J dropped 1 base, with 9 bases sitting between them.

The genes are TRBV5-1 and TRBJ2-7, with D possibly matching TRBD1 (6 bases). The CDR3 is 14 amino acids. V gave up 3 bases and J gave up 0 bases, with 10 bases separating them. Germline V gives CDR1 SGHRS, CDR2 YFSETQ. CDR3 sequence: CASSWDISSYEQYF. In DNA form, the CDR3 reads TGCGCCAGCAGCTGGGACATAAGCTCCTACGAGCAGTACTTC.

The chain employs TRBV7-8 and TRBJ2-1; perhaps TRBD2 as D (5 bases). From germline, CDR1 is SGHVS and CDR2 FQNEAQ. This CDR3 spans 15 amino acids. The germline V and J ends were trimmed by 5 bases and 0 bases, with 11 bases remaining between them. The CDR3 DNA is TGTGCCAGCAGCCGAGCCGGGGACTCCTACAATGAGCAGTTCTTC. Translated: CASSRAGDSYNEQFF.

The chain joins TRBV28 to TRBJ1-1; tentatively, D is TRBD1 (6 bases). Trimming took 7 bases from V and 4 from J, leaving 10 bases between them. Germline V gene data show CDR1 as MDHEN and CDR2 as SYDVKM. The CDR3 covers 12 residues. The chain's CDR3 is CASTGQPTEAFF. CDR3 sequence (DNA): TGTGCCAGCACCGGACAGCCCACTGAAGCTTTCTTT. Full variable domain (remainder filled in from reference TRBV28 and TRBJ1-1): DVKVTQSSRYLVKRTGEKVFLECVQDMDHENMFWYRQDPGLGLRLIYFSYDVKMKEKGDIPEGYSVSREKKERFSLILESASTNQTSMYLCASTGQPTEAFFGQGTRLTVV.

In regard to this clone: Mismatch with germline at one junction end may stem from a read error. The V gene is TRBV5-1, the J gene TRBJ2-1; the match to TRBD2 covers 7 bases. The germline V gene has CDR1 SGHRS and CDR2 YFSETQ. The CDR3 contains 15 residues. The CDR3 nucleotides are TGCGCCAGCAGCTTGGCGGGTAGCGGGTGGAATGGGCAGTTCTTC. This encodes CASSLAGSGWNGQFF.

The gene calls are TRBV6-1 and TRBJ2-1; no firm D call. The CDR3 runs 13 residues. In germline, CDR1 is MNHNS, CDR2 SASEGT. Deletions cut 6 bases from V and 6 bases from J, with 12 bases between. The CDR3 sequence: CASSRLSLNEQFF. The CDR3 nucleotides read TGTGCCAGCAGCAGACTTTCTCTCAATGAGCAGTTCTTC.

The chain has TRBV7-3 and TRBJ2-5, with 8 bases that match TRBD2. The germline CDR1 and CDR2 sequences are SGHTA and FQGTGA. This CDR3 comprises 16 residues. V was clipped by 5 bases and J by 4 bases; unmatched bases: 12. CDR3 sequence: CASSHGRARGVETQYF. DNA of the CDR3: TGTGCCAGCAGCCACGGGAGGGCAAGAGGGGTAGAGACCCAGTACTTC. The entire variable domain, with the rest obtained from reference TRBV7-3 and TRBJ2-5, is as follows: GAGVSQTPSNKVTEKGKYVELRCDPISGHTALYWYRQSLGQGPEFLIYFQGTGAADDSGLPNDRFFAVRPEGSVSTLKIQRTERGDSAVYLCASSHGRARGVETQYFGPGTRLLVL.

This chain uses TRBV4-1 with TRBJ2-5; TRBD2 agrees at 9 bases. The junction had 4 bases not matched to a gene; V was cut back by 6 bases and J by 5 bases. The CDR3 covers 13 residues. Per the germline V gene, CDR1 is MGHRA and CDR2 is YSYEKL. CDR3 DNA: TGCGCCAGCAGTAGCGGGAGCGACGAGACCCAGTACTTC. Its protein product is CASSSGSDETQYF.

This chain joins TRBV6-5 and TRBJ2-1; TRBD2 agrees at 7 bases. V trimming: 8 bases; J trimming: 5 bases; junction bases outside the gene matches: 6. Germline CDR1 MNHEY, CDR2 SVGAGI. The CDR3 length is 13 residues. The CDR3 DNA follows: TGTGCCAGCGCGGGACTACCTAACAATGAGCAGTTCTTC. It encodes CASAGLPNNEQFF.

V is TRBV9 and J is TRBJ2-7, with 11 bases matching TRBD2. J was trimmed by 3 bases and V by 4 bases; bases with no gene match: 3. The V gene's germline CDR1 is SGDLS and CDR2 YYNGEE. The CDR3 is 14 residues long. The CDR3 loop reads CASSISGRVYEQYF. The CDR3, as DNA: TGTGCCAGCAGCATTAGCGGGAGGGTCTACGAGCAGTACTTC.

The CDR3 sequence is CASTPRPGQGEYYGYTF. CDR3 coding DNA: TGTGCCAGCACCCCCCGTCCGGGACAGGGAGAATACTATGGCTACACCTTC. The chain carries TRBV27 and TRBJ1-2; TRBD1 matches at 9 bases. CDR1 MNHEY and CDR2 SMNVEV come from the germline V gene (reference sequence). The V and J ends lost 7 bases and 3 bases, in that order; junction bases with no gene match: 15. The CDR3 runs to 17 residues.

This rearrangement joins TRBV28 to TRBJ1-2; D is perhaps TRBD1 (5 bases). The CDR3 loop spans 14 amino acids. V lost 1 base and J lost 8, with 14 bases in between. Germline V gives CDR1 MDHEN, CDR2 SYDVKM. Here the CDR3 DNA reads TGTGCCAGCAGTTTATCCCCCCAGGGTTTGGGCTACACCTTC. Residues: CASSLSPQGLGYTF.

This chain uses TRBV5-1 with TRBJ2-5; 8 bases agree with TRBD2. J gave up 1 base and V 0 bases, and 8 bases lay outside the gene matches. Per germline, CDR1 SGHRS and CDR2 YFSETQ. CDR3 size: 17 residues. The CDR3, as DNA: TGCGCCAGCAGCTTGGGCCACGGGGGGGGAACCCAAGAGACCCAGTACTTC. Translating it yields CASSLGHGGGTQETQYF.

This clone has a single count. This chain uses TRBV28 with TRBJ1-2; D perhaps matches TRBD1 (6 bases). The germline CDR1 and CDR2 sequences are MDHEN and SYDVKM. Trimming removed 4 bases at V and 8 bases at J, with 8 bases between. The length of the CDR3 is 11 residues. CDR3 loop: CASSYDRGYTF. The CDR3 region has the DNA TGTGCCAGCAGTTACGACAGGGGCTACACCTTC.

The rearrangement joins TRBV4-1 to TRBJ1-1; 7 nucleotides line up with TRBD1. Unmatched junction bases numbered 6, after V lost 3 bases and J lost 5 bases. From germline, CDR1 is MGHRA and CDR2 YSYEKL. CDR3 size: 14 residues. As DNA, the CDR3 is TGCGCCAGCAGCCACAATAGGGGGCTGACTGAAGCTTTCTTT. Its translation: CASSHNRGLTEAFF.

This clone was counted once. V is TRBV2 and J is TRBJ2-1; 8 bases map to TRBD1. Germline loops: CDR1 SNHLY, CDR2 FYNNEI. The length of the CDR3 is 14 residues. The V segment lost 4 bases and the J segment 7 bases; nucleotides outside the gene matches: 6. Here the CDR3 reads CASSVTGGRNEQFF. CDR3 coding DNA: TGTGCCAGCAGTGTTACAGGGGGTAGGAATGAGCAGTTCTTC.

The gene calls are TRBV7-2 and TRBJ2-7, with a possible D match to TRBD2 (5 bases). The CDR3 loop spans 16 amino acids. Germline lookup yields CDR1 SGHTA and CDR2 FQGNSA. V was shortened by 1 base and J by 0 bases, with 13 bases between the two germline ends. The CDR3 DNA reads TGTGCCAGCAGCTTAGAACTAGGGCCGAGCTCCTACGAGCAGTACTTC. It encodes CASSLELGPSSYEQYF.

V gene TRBV4-1 combines with J gene TRBJ2-1; TRBD2 agrees at 8 bases. CDR1 is MGHRA, CDR2 YSYEKL, per germline. V lost 0 bases to trimming and J lost 4 bases; unmatched junction nucleotides: 5. The CDR3 is 16 residues long. The CDR3 nucleotides read TGCGCCAGCAGCCAAGATCAGGCTAGCGGGTACAATGAGCAGTTCTTC. This encodes CASSQDQASGYNEQFF.

The chain recombines TRBV7-9 with TRBJ1-5, with D uncertain. Germline V gene lookup returns CDR1 SEHNR and CDR2 FQNEAQ (reference sequence). This CDR3 is 13 amino acids long. Trimming removed 5 bases at V and 6 bases at J, with 11 bases between. The CDR3, as DNA: TGTGCCAGCAGCCTCCAGTCAGGTCAGCCCCAGCATTTT. It is translated as CASSLQSGQPQHF. Complete variable domain (other parts from reference TRBV7-9 and TRBJ1-5): DTGVSQNPRHKITKRGQNVTFRCDPISEHNRLYWYRQTLGQGPEFLTYFQNEAQLEKSRLLSDRFSAERPKGSFSTLEIQRTEQGDSAMYLCASSLQSGQPQHFGDGTRLSIL.

The CDR3 region is CASSPNRGTGELFF. The CDR3 DNA reads TGCGCCAGCAGCCCCAACCGAGGGACCGGGGAGCTGTTTTTT. The chain carries TRBV4-3 and TRBJ2-2; D is perhaps TRBD2 (5 bases). Germline loops: CDR1 LGHNA, CDR2 YSLEER. The V end lost 4 bases, the J end lost 5 bases, and 11 bases lay between the germline ends. CDR3 length: 14 residues.